This T cell receptor beta chain emerged from a study of blood T cell repertoires in COVID-19. The wider study: Italy, Spain and the United States were the sources of the convalescent and acute COVID-19 samples.

Per the authors' pipeline: Quantification of nucleated cells was approximated via reference gene primer amplification. Assay: immunoSEQ multiplex PCR; the TCRdb copy retains only in-frame clones and omits some. The V and J calls and the clone size are those of that table, but D and trimming were determined from the DNA. In the table there are around 150,000 clones, approximately 84% of which are singletons. Sequencing used peripheral blood. The source is a woman older than 75 with acute or convalescent COVID-19.

The DNA of the CDR3 is TGTGCCAGCAGCGCCGACCTCCGAGGGCCCAATCAGCCCCAGCATTTT. It translates to CASSADLRGPNQPQHF. The V and J genes are TRBV9 and TRBJ1-5; D gene unclear. The CDR3 has 16 residues. The germline V and J ends were trimmed by 3 bases and 3 bases, with 16 bases remaining between them. The germline CDR1 and CDR2 sequences are SGDLS and YYNGEE. The full variable domain, completed using reference TRBV9 and TRBJ1-5, is DSGVTQTPKHLITATGQRVTLRCSPRSGDLSVYWYQQSLDQGLQFLIQYYNGEERAKGNILERFSAQQFPDLHSELNLSSLELGDSALYFCASSADLRGPNQPQHFGDGTRLSIL.